This T cell receptor (beta chain) was documented in a study of T-cell reconstitution after alpha-beta-depleted transplantation in children. It was with unique molecular identifiers that the TCRbeta library was prepared. TCRdb recomputed calls from the PCR reads with MiXCR, one row per CDR3 protein. The data contain 300,000 or so distinct CDR3 sequences, over 8% of them singletons. There are 14 residues in the CDR3. Germline loops: CDR1 MNHEY, CDR2 SMNVEV (reference sequence). The V end was cut by 4 bases, the J end by 3 bases, with 13 bases between. The specimen was PBMCs from the stem cell graft donor, collected from the stem cell graft. The receptor was derived from a human donor who donated a stem cell graft to a child with SCID. The chain combines TRBV27 with TRBJ2-7, with D perhaps TRBD2 (6 bases). This chain's CDR3 is CASSSGTVHYEQYF. CDR3 bases: TGTGCCAGCAGTTCCGGGACTGTCCACTACGAGCAGTACTTC.